The clone carrying this T cell receptor beta chain was seen a handful of times. There are 18 residues in the CDR3. The V and J ends lost 4 bases and 3 bases respectively, with 24 bases between them. Germline CDR1 SGHTA, CDR2 FQGNSA. This sample was taken from a study of cytomegalovirus exposure and HLA in healthy donors. The PCR had 60 Vbeta and 13 Jbeta primers. TCRdb keeps only in-frame clones here, not all; method: immunoSEQ multiplex PCR. Of about 120,000 clones listed, around three quarters are singletons. V gene TRBV7-2 combines with J gene TRBJ1-1; possible D gene TRBD1, 6 bases. This TCR was recovered from a woman aged 40-49 years in good health and CMV-seropositive. The sample was PBMCs. The CDR3 spells CASSSELGDTMEDTEAFF. CDR3 bases: TGTGCCAGCAGCTCTGAACTAGGGGACACGATGGAGGACACTGAAGCTTTCTTT.